The 19 T cell receptor beta chains reported below all come from one sample, sequenced in a study of T cell responses to AZD1222 COVID-19 vaccine. Sequencing used immunoSEQ multiplex PCR; TCRdb keeps in-frame clones, though not all of them. The table records about 120,000 clones, approximately 91% of them present only once. The sample consisted of peripheral blood, taken on day 0 of AZD1222 vaccination. These receptor sequences come from an adult in good health.

The V gene is TRBV5-1, the J gene TRBJ1-2; D might be TRBD1 (5 bases). Germline values: CDR1 SGHRS, CDR2 YFSETQ. The CDR3 covers 14 residues. The V end was cut by 0 bases, the J end by 2 bases, with 8 bases between. The CDR3 is CASSLEPGNYGYTF. In nucleotides, the CDR3 is TGCGCCAGCAGCTTGGAGCCAGGGAACTATGGCTACACCTTC.

V gene TRBV2 combines with J gene TRBJ1-6; perhaps TRBD1 as D (5 bases). Deletions cut 7 bases from V and 6 bases from J, with 10 bases between. The CDR3 loop spans 13 amino acids. The germline gives CDR1 SNHLY, CDR2 FYNNEI. The CDR3 DNA reads TGTGCCAGCAACGACAGACTTAATTCACCCCTCCACTTT. Protein product: CASNDRLNSPLHF. Full variable domain (missing parts from reference TRBV2 and TRBJ1-6): EPEVTQTPSHQVTQMGQEVILRCVPISNHLYFYWYRQILGQKVEFLVSFYNNEISEKSEIFDDQFSVERPDGSNFTLKIRSTKLEDSAMYFCASNDRLNSPLHFGNGTRLTVT.

The chain combines TRBV6-4 with TRBJ1-2, with D possibly TRBD1 on 6 matching bases. The ends were cut back, 5 bases at V and 2 bases at J, with 18 bases in the middle. CDR3 length: 16 residues. Germline CDR1 is MRHNA and CDR2 is SNTAGT. In nucleotides, the CDR3 is TGTGCCAGCAGTCCCGGGACATCCGGCGGGAACTATGGCTACACCTTC. This translates into CASSPGTSGGNYGYTF.

V is TRBV5-5 and J is TRBJ2-1; TRBD1 is a possible D gene (6 bases). Trimming took off 0 bases at V and 0 bases at J, with 13 bases between the two ends. This CDR3 has 17 residues. Germline V gene sequence: CDR1 SGHKS, CDR2 YYEKEE (reference sequence). The CDR3 DNA is TGTGCCAGCAGCTTGGAAGGACAGCGCAGCTCCTACAATGAGCAGTTCTTC. Translation gives CASSLEGQRSSYNEQFF.

This clone showed up just once. The V call is TRBV7-9, the J call TRBJ2-1; 7 bases line up with TRBD1. The CDR3 spans 17 residues. With V trimmed by 2 bases and J by 0 bases, 7 bases remained unmatched. Germline V gene sequence: CDR1 SEHNR, CDR2 FQNEAQ (reference sequence). The CDR3 region is CASSLSSRGSSYNEQFF. The DNA for the CDR3 is TGTGCCAGCAGCTTATCTAGCAGGGGGAGCTCCTACAATGAGCAGTTCTTC. Full variable domain (missing parts from reference TRBV7-9 and TRBJ2-1): DTGVSQNPRHKITKRGQNVTFRCDPISEHNRLYWYRQTLGQGPEFLTYFQNEAQLEKSRLLSDRFSAERPKGSFSTLEIQRTEQGDSAMYLCASSLSSRGSSYNEQFFGPGTRLTVL.

The chain is built from TRBV12-5 and TRBJ2-1; 7 bases are a match to TRBD2. V lost 0 bases, J lost 3 bases, and 5 bases stayed unmatched. This CDR3 contains 16 residues. CDR1 is LGHNT, CDR2 FRNRAP, per germline. CDR3 protein: CASGLVLGGDYNEQFF. The CDR3 region has the DNA TGTGCTAGTGGTTTGGTACTGGGGGGGGACTACAATGAGCAGTTCTTC.

The gene calls are TRBV12-2 and TRBJ1-3; TRBD1, the D gene given by the table, was not confirmed from the DNA. TRBV12-2 is marked as a pseudogene. The CDR3 has 17 residues. CDR3 sequence (DNA): TGTGCAAGTCGCGCCCAACCGGGACACCGTTCTGGAAACACCATATATTTT. It yields the protein CASRAQPGHRSGNTIYF.

V is TRBV6-5 and J is TRBJ2-7; TRBD2 agrees at 7 bases. The CDR3 runs to 15 residues. CDR1 is MNHEY, CDR2 SVGAGI, per germline. The junction had 13 bases not matched to a gene; V was cut back by 6 bases and J by 5 bases. The CDR3 region is CASSRGGRSSNEQYF. In nucleotides, the CDR3 is TGTGCCAGCAGCCGGGGCGGGAGAAGCTCAAACGAGCAGTACTTC.

The chain is built from TRBV24-1 and TRBJ2-2, with a possible D match to TRBD1 (6 bases). V lost 2 bases, J lost 0 bases, and 15 bases lay in between. This CDR3 region has 18 residues. Per the germline V gene, CDR1 is KGHDR and CDR2 is SFDVKD. The CDR3 DNA reads TGTGCCACCAGTGATTCCCCGCGGACAGCTTCGAACACCGGGGAGCTGTTTTTT. This sequence encodes CATSDSPRTASNTGELFF.

The rearrangement links TRBV5-1 to TRBJ1-1; unclear D gene. The CDR3 consists of 14 residues. The ends were cut back, 2 bases at V and 5 bases at J, with 13 bases in the middle. CDR1 and CDR2 from the germline V gene are SGHRS and YFSETQ. CDR3 coding DNA: TGCGCCAGCAGCTTCGATACTCCGAAAACTGAAGCTTTCTTT. Translating gives CASSFDTPKTEAFF.

The rearrangement uses TRBV5-1 and TRBJ2-1; TRBD1 matches 7 bases. Per the germline V gene, CDR1 is SGHRS and CDR2 is YFSETQ. V shed 4 bases and J 6 bases; nucleotides not matched to a gene: 16. The CDR3 contains 17 residues. The CDR3 here is CASSGAIGGAVPNEQFF. CDR3 sequence (DNA): TGCGCCAGCAGCGGTGCTATAGGGGGCGCGGTCCCCAATGAGCAGTTCTTC.

The chain couples TRBV2 to TRBJ2-7; possibly TRBD1 for D (5 bases). In germline, CDR1 is SNHLY, CDR2 FYNNEI. CDR3 length: 14 amino acids. Deletions cut 10 bases from V and 6 bases from J, with 22 bases between. The CDR3 loop is CAITVGDRWGEQYF. CDR3 in DNA: TGTGCCATCACCGTAGGGGATCGGTGGGGCGAGCAGTACTTC.

This clone was picked up one time. The rearrangement uses TRBV10-1 and TRBJ1-5, with a tentative D call TRBD1 (5 bases). The ends were cut back, 6 bases at V and 5 bases at J, with 11 bases in the middle. From germline, CDR1 is WNHNN and CDR2 SYGVQD (reference sequence). The CDR3 is made up of 13 amino acids. In nucleotides, the CDR3 is TGCGCCAGCAGCGGACACCCGGATCAGCCCCAGCATTTT. It encodes CASSGHPDQPQHF.

As for this clone: The final CDR3 position lacks the conserved phenylalanine or tryptophan, pointing to a likely read error. The DNA is omitted, as the CDR3 cannot be located on it reliably, and the CDR3 follows TCRdb's listing. The V gene is TRBV28, the J gene TRBJ1-1. CDR1 and CDR2 from the germline V gene are MDHEN and SYDVKM. The CDR3 region is 13 residues in length, termini included. The CDR3 loop reads CASSLGSKNTEAL.

The count of this clone is one. CDR3 loop: CASSVGPGVEQFF. The CDR3 nucleotides are TGCGCCAGCAGTGTCGGCCCGGGGGTTGAGCAGTTCTTC. The chain is built from TRBV10-2 and TRBJ2-1; D may be TRBD2 (6 bases). Per the germline V gene, CDR1 is WSHSY and CDR2 is SAAADI. V was trimmed by 4 bases and J by 9 bases, leaving 13 bases between them. The CDR3 is made up of 13 amino acids.

J is TRBJ2-2 and V is TRBV29-1; the D gene is possibly TRBD1 (5 bases). Looked up from germline, CDR1 is SQVTM and CDR2 is ANQGSEA. V was trimmed by 2 bases and J by 0 bases, leaving 10 bases between them. The CDR3 contains 15 residues. CDR3 nucleotides: TGCAGCGTTGAAAAAACGACAGCGAACACCGGGGAGCTGTTTTTT. It codes for CSVEKTTANTGELFF.

V is TRBV28 and J is TRBJ1-2, with D possibly TRBD1 on 6 matching bases. This CDR3 spans 13 amino acids. Per germline, CDR1 MDHEN and CDR2 SYDVKM. V shed 1 base and J shed 4 bases, with 7 bases lying between them. The CDR3 loop is CASSLSDSYGYTF. CDR3 DNA sequence: TGTGCCAGCAGTTTATCGGACAGCTATGGCTACACCTTC.

The chain joins TRBV19 to TRBJ2-1; D remains unclear. CDR1 is LNHDA, CDR2 SQIVND, per germline (reference sequence). CDR3 size: 13 residues. V dropped 5 bases and J dropped 8 bases, with 13 bases sitting between them. CDR3 DNA: TGTGCCAGTAGTTCCCTAACACGGGATGAGCAGTTCTTC. Translated: CASSSLTRDEQFF.

The rearrangement joins TRBV30 to TRBJ2-5; D gene unclear. Germline lookup yields CDR1 GTSNPN and CDR2 SVGIG (reference sequence). CDR3 length: 13 residues. Trimming took off 3 bases at V and 1 base at J, with 9 bases between the two ends. The CDR3 DNA reads as TGTGCCTGGAGAGGCGGCCCCCAAGAGACCCAGTACTTC. This sequence encodes CAWRGGPQETQYF.